This T cell receptor (beta chain) was documented in a study of CD8+ T cells in alopecia areata. General study findings and limits: Lesional scalp displayed greater clonality than normal scalp, most notably in alopecia totalis/universalis.

Sorting from PBMCs produced CD4+ and CD8+ T cells. Reverse transcription of extracted RNA yielded cDNA, which provided the sequencing template. Sequencing used immunoSEQ multiplex PCR; TCRdb keeps in-frame clones, though not all of them. The table records around 210,000 clones, 56% of them present only once. For this clone: Its antigen is still unknown.

The germline V gene encodes CDR1 SQVTM and CDR2 ANQGSEA. With 4 bases clipped from V and 1 base from J, the junction kept 9 bases outside the gene matches. The length of the CDR3 is 15 residues. V gene TRBV29-1 combines with J gene TRBJ2-7; 8 nucleotides line up with TRBD1. The clonotype comes from a human donor in good health. The sample comprised CD8+ T cells sorted from blood. The CDR3 spells CSVAGGQGPSYEQYF. CDR3 bases: TGCAGCGTTGCCGGAGGACAGGGACCGTCCTACGAGCAGTACTTC.